Shown below are 22 T cell receptor beta chains from a single sample sequenced in a study of blood T cells in healthy people across ages. The use of a sample-barcoded 5' primer and a J-beta primer mix characterized a second PCR of roughly 7 to 11 cycles. One entry per CDR3 protein, called by TCRdb with MiXCR from the 5' RACE reads. This table has 700,000 or so distinct CDR3 sequences, about 24% appearing once. Sequencing was carried out using blood. The receptors originated from a man aged 65 to 79 in good health.

The rearrangement uses TRBV9 and TRBJ1-1; tentative D call: TRBD1 (5 bases). Trimming shortened V by 4 bases and J by 3 bases, and 16 bases separated the two germline ends. This CDR3 spans 15 amino acids. Looked up from germline, CDR1 is SGDLS and CDR2 is YYNGEE. As DNA, the CDR3 is TGTGCCAGCAGCCGGGGGTGGGGGGAGGACACTGAAGCTTTCTTT. Translation gives CASSRGWGEDTEAFF.

The table lists this clonotype with many counts. The V call is TRBV7-9, the J call TRBJ2-5; D not certain. Gene TRBJ2-1 matches the end of the DNA better, so the J call may be wrong. The germline gives CDR1 SEHNR, CDR2 FQNEAQ (reference sequence). CDR3 length: 10 residues. The CDR3: CASSSGKQFF. CDR3 bases: TGTGCCAGCAGCTCTGGTAAGCAGTTCTTC.

This clonotype was recorded a few times. V and J are TRBV20-1 and TRBJ1-1; 7 nucleotides line up with TRBD1. The CDR3 is made up of 11 amino acids. The J segment lost 11 bases and the V segment lost 2 bases, leaving 5 bases of the junction unmatched. Germline assignment: CDR1 DFQATT and CDR2 SNEGSKA (reference sequence). CDR3 nucleotides: TGCAGTGCTAGAAAGGGGGCGAGGGCTTTCTTT. Residues: CSARKGARAFF.

There are a few counts of this clonotype. J is TRBJ1-1 and V is TRBV6-5, with TRBD1 as a possible D gene (6 bases). CDR1 and CDR2 from the germline V gene are MNHEY and SVGAGI. V lost 6 bases, J lost 5 bases, and 13 bases lay in between. The CDR3 consists of 13 residues. The CDR3 loop is CASSRGRTTEAFF. As DNA, the CDR3 is TGTGCCAGCAGCCGGGGGCGAACGACTGAAGCTTTCTTT.

This clonotype was counted only a few times. Written as DNA, the CDR3 is TGTGCCAGCAGCTTAGCTTCCGGGACTGGCTCCTACGAGCAGTACTTC. Amino acids: CASSLASGTGSYEQYF. The genes are TRBV11-2 and TRBJ2-7, with D possibly matching TRBD2 (6 bases). Germline assignment: CDR1 SGHAT and CDR2 FQNNGV. The CDR3 length is 16 residues. Trimming pared 1 base from V and 0 bases from J, leaving 13 bases between.

CDR3 sequence (DNA): TGCGCCAGCAGCGAACGGGCCCGCTCTGGGGCCAACGTCCTGACTTTC. Translation: CASSERARSGANVLTF. This chain links TRBV5-1 with TRBJ2-6; D remains unclear. Germline lookup yields CDR1 SGHRS and CDR2 YFSETQ. The CDR3 has 16 residues. Trimming cost V 4 bases and J 0 bases, with 11 bases left between them. Drawing the rest from reference TRBV5-1 and TRBJ2-6, the complete variable domain is KAGVTQTPRYLIKTRGQQVTLSCSPISGHRSVSWYQQTPGQGLQFLFEYFSETQRNKGNFPGRFSGRQFSNSRSEMNVSTLELGDSALYLCASSERARSGANVLTFGAGSRLTVL.

CDR3 nucleotide sequence: TGTGCCAGCAGCGTAGTGCCAGAGTCCAGTGGCTACACCTTC. As protein: CASSVVPESSGYTF. This chain uses TRBV9 with TRBJ1-2; no reliable D call. Trimming removed 0 bases at V and 7 bases at J, with 13 bases between. In germline, CDR1 is SGDLS, CDR2 YYNGEE. The CDR3 is 14 amino acids. Complete variable domain (other parts from reference TRBV9 and TRBJ1-2): DSGVTQTPKHLITATGQRVTLRCSPRSGDLSVYWYQQSLDQGLQFLIQYYNGEERAKGNILERFSAQQFPDLHSELNLSSLELGDSALYFCASSVVPESSGYTFGSGTRLTVV.

V and J are TRBV24-1 and TRBJ2-1; 7 bases match TRBD2. CDR3 size: 16 residues. Looked up from germline, CDR1 is KGHDR and CDR2 is SFDVKD. Trimming removed 5 bases from V and 5 bases from J; junction bases left unmatched: 11. For the CDR3, the DNA is TGTGCCACCAGTGGGCCGACTAGCCGACATGACAATGAGCAGTTCTTC. It codes for CATSGPTSRHDNEQFF.

The chain uses TRBV5-8 and TRBJ2-2, with 8 bases lining up with TRBD2. Germline V gives CDR1 SGHTS, CDR2 YDEGEE. After removal of 2 bases from V and 6 bases from J, the junction contained 12 bases not matched to a gene. This CDR3 is built from 17 residues. As DNA, the CDR3 is TGTGCCAGCAGCTTTGGTAGCGGGGCTCCCGGGGCCGGGGAGCTGTTTTTT. Protein: CASSFGSGAPGAGELFF.

This clonotype is a singleton in its sample. The gene calls are TRBV6-1 and TRBJ1-2; D not certain. CDR1 MNHNS and CDR2 SASEGT come from the germline V gene. Trimming removed 4 bases at V and 6 bases at J, with 9 bases between. This CDR3 has 12 residues. CDR3 residues: CASSVRIHGYTF. As DNA, the CDR3 is TGTGCCAGCAGTGTAAGGATTCATGGCTACACCTTC.

This clonotype was seen only a few times. J is TRBJ2-3 and V is TRBV2; 9 nucleotides align to TRBD1. Losses at the gene ends were 5 bases for V and 2 bases for J; bases not matched to a gene: 5. The germline gives CDR1 SNHLY, CDR2 FYNNEI. This CDR3 region has 15 residues. The CDR3 bases are TGTGCCAGCAGTTACAGGGGGCTGGTCACAGATACGCAGTATTTT. It codes for CASSYRGLVTDTQYF.

This clonotype was counted at least ten times. The rearrangement uses TRBV6-5 and TRBJ2-1; 10 bases align to TRBD2. With V trimmed by 4 bases and J by 2 bases, 5 bases remained unmatched. The CDR3 is 16 amino acids. CDR1 is MNHEY, CDR2 SVGAGI, per germline. Written as DNA, the CDR3 is TGTGCCAGCAGTTCTGGTAGCGGGAGGCCCTACAATGAGCAGTTCTTC. Translating gives CASSSGSGRPYNEQFF.

In its sample, this clonotype was seen many times. The chain has TRBV2 and TRBJ2-5; 12 positions match TRBD2. The tail of the sequence fits TRBJ2-7 better, so the J call may be wrong. The CDR3 covers 16 residues. Germline V gene sequence: CDR1 SNHLY, CDR2 FYNNEI. The CDR3 sequence: CASSELGLAGSHEQYV. The DNA for the CDR3 is TGTGCCAGCAGTGAATTGGGACTAGCGGGTTCCCACGAGCAGTACGTC.

In its sample, this clonotype was seen a few times. The J gene is TRBJ2-5, the V gene TRBV18, with a tentative D call TRBD2 (6 bases). Trimming removed 3 bases from V and 4 bases from J, with 15 bases in between. Germline loops: CDR1 KGHSH, CDR2 LQKENI. This CDR3 region has 15 residues. The CDR3 DNA sequence: TGTGCCAGCTCACCCCTAGGAGGGGTGGCAGAGACCCAGTACTTC. Encoded protein: CASSPLGGVAETQYF.

This clonotype was counted only a few times. This chain uses TRBV7-6 with TRBJ2-3; 7 bases match TRBD1. Trimming removed 3 bases from V and 2 bases from J; junction bases left unmatched: 8. CDR1 and CDR2 (germline): SGHVS, FNYEAQ. This CDR3 spans 16 amino acids. This chain's CDR3 is CASSLGTVGSTDTQYF. CDR3 sequence (DNA): TGTGCCAGCAGCTTGGGGACAGTAGGCTCCACAGATACGCAGTATTTT. The full variable domain, its missing parts supplied by reference TRBV7-6 and TRBJ2-3, is GAGVSQSPRYKVTKRGQDVALRCDPISGHVSLYWYRQALGQGPEFLTYFNYEAQQDKSGLPNDRFSAERPEGSISTLTIQRTEQRDSAMYRCASSLGTVGSTDTQYFGPGTRLTVL.

In its sample, this clonotype was seen a few times. This rearrangement joins TRBV6-4 to TRBJ1-1; 11 bases are shared with TRBD1. The CDR3 consists of 14 residues. The ends lost 6 bases at V and 3 bases at J; junction bases unmatched: 3. Germline V gene data show CDR1 as MRHNA and CDR2 as SNTAGT. DNA for the CDR3: TGTGCCAGCAGCCGGACAGGGGGCGACACTGAAGCTTTCTTT. Residues: CASSRTGGDTEAFF.

The gene calls are TRBV21-1 and TRBJ1-1. TRBV21-1 is reported as a pseudogene. CDR3 size: 14 residues. The CDR3 sequence: CASSKAKHRTEAFF. In DNA, the CDR3 is TGTGCCAGCAGCAAAGCCAAACACCGAACCGAAGCTTTCTTT.

This clonotype has at least ten counts. The chain combines TRBV7-9 with TRBJ1-5; D unresolved. V was pared by 1 base and J by 10 bases, with 8 bases between. Germline CDR1 and CDR2: SEHNR and FQNEAQ (reference sequence). The CDR3 loop spans 12 amino acids. CDR3: CASSLDIGPQHF. CDR3 nucleotides: TGTGCCAGCAGCTTAGACATTGGCCCCCAGCATTTT.

The chain combines TRBV6-5 with TRBJ1-1; D might be TRBD1 (5 bases). Germline values: CDR1 MNHEY, CDR2 SVGAGI. The V end lost 0 bases, the J end lost 5 bases, and 10 bases lay between the germline ends. CDR3 length: 14 residues. The CDR3 is CASSYSGGGTEAFF. The CDR3 bases are TGTGCCAGCAGTTACTCCGGGGGGGGTACTGAAGCTTTCTTT.

The V and J genes are TRBV5-1 and TRBJ2-6; D gene uncertain. The germline V and J ends were trimmed by 7 bases and 1 base, with 6 bases remaining between them. The CDR3 consists of 13 residues. Germline assignment: CDR1 SGHRS and CDR2 YFSETQ. CDR3 DNA sequence: TGCGCCAGCGCGGCTTCTGGGGCCAACGTCCTGACTTTC. Its protein product is CASAASGANVLTF.

In this sample, this clonotype turned up a few times. The chain links TRBV18 to TRBJ2-5; weak D call: TRBD1 (5 bases). Germline V gives CDR1 KGHSH, CDR2 LQKENI. The CDR3 has 14 residues. Trimming took 2 bases from V and 5 from J, leaving 12 bases between them. The CDR3 sequence is CASSPRQPKETQYF. The DNA for the CDR3 is TGTGCCAGCTCACCAAGACAGCCCAAGGAGACCCAGTACTTC.

This clonotype was seen repeatedly, ten times or more. The chain uses TRBV29-1 and TRBJ1-1, with a tentative D call TRBD1 (5 bases). CDR1 SQVTM and CDR2 ANQGSEA come from the germline V gene. The CDR3 runs to 12 residues. V was shortened by 6 bases and J by 7 bases, with 15 bases between the two germline ends. The CDR3 DNA reads as TGCAGCGTAGGCCAGGGCTGGGGTGAAGCTTTCTTT. This codes for CSVGQGWGEAFF.